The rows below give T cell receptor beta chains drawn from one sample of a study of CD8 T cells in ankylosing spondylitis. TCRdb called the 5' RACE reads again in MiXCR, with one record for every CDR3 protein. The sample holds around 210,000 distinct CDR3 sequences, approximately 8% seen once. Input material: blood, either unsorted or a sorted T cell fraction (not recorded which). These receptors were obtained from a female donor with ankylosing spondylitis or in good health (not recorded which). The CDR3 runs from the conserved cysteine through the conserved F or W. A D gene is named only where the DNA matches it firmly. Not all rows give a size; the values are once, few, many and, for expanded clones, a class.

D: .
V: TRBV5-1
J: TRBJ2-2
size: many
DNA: TGCGCCACCAAAGGGGCCGGTTACGCGAACACCGGGGAGCTGTTTTTT
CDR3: CATKGAGYANTGELFF

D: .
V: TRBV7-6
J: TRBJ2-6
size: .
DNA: TGTGCCAGCAGCTTAGCTGGGCGGCTTGGGGCCAACGTCCTGACTTTC
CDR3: CASSLAGRLGANVLTF

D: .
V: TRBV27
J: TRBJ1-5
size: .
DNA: TGTGCCAGCAGTTTATGGGGTCCCGGCGCGAGCAATCAGCCCCAGCATTTT
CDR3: CASSLWGPGASNQPQHF

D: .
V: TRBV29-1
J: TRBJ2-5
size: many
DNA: TGCAGCGTTGAAGATTCCCAGATCCAAGAGACCCAGTACTTC
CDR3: CSVEDSQIQETQYF

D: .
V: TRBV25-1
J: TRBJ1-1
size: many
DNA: TGTGCCAGCAGTGAGTTTCCTGAAGCTTTCTTT
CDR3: CASSEFPEAFF

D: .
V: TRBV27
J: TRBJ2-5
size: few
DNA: TGTGCCAGCAGTAACCTAGCTGGTGGGGAGACCCAGTACTTC
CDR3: CASSNLAGGETQYF

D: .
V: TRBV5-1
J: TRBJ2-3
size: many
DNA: TGCGCCAGCAGCTTGGCGTTGGCAGATACGCAGTATTTT
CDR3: CASSLALADTQYF

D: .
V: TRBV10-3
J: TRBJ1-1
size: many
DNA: TGTGCCATCAGGAACGAGAACACTGAAGCTTTCTTT
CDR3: CAIRNENTEAFF

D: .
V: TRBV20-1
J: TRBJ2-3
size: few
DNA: TGCTGTTCTAGATCGGACGTTGGACCTAGGTTCGATACGCAGTATTTT
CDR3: CCSRSDVGPRFDTQYF

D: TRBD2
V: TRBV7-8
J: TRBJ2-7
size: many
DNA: TGTGCCAGCAGCTCTAAATCCGGGACTAGTAACGAGCAGTACTTC
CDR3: CASSSKSGTSNEQYF

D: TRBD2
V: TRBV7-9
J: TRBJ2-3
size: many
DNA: TGTGCCAGCAGCTCAAGACTAGCGGGACGCACAGATACGCAGTATTTT
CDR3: CASSSRLAGRTDTQYF

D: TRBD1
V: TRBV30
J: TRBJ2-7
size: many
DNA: TGTGCCTGGAGTGCAGGACAGGAATGGAGCGAGCAGTACTTC
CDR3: CAWSAGQEWSEQYF

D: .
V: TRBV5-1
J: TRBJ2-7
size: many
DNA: TGCGCCAGCTCAGCTCCGGGCACGGCAAATTACGAGCAGTACTTC
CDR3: CASSAPGTANYEQYF

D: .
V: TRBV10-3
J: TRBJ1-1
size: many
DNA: TGTGCCATCAGTGAACAGGTGGGAAACACTGAAGCTTTCTTT
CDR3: CAISEQVGNTEAFF

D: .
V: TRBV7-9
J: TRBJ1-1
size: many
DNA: TGTGCCAGCAGTTTAGCCTCGGGAACTGAAGCTTTCTTT
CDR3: CASSLASGTEAFF

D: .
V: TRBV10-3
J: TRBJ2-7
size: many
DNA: TGTGCCATCAGTGAGTCGTGGCAGGGCAGCGAGCAGTACTTC
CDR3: CAISESWQGSEQYF

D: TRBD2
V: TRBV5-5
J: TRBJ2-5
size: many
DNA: TGTGCCAGCAGCGCCGGGACTAGCGGATCGAAGACCCAGTACTTC
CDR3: CASSAGTSGSKTQYF

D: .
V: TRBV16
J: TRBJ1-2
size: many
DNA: TGTGCCAGCAGCCAGTCGGATAACTATGGCTACACCTTC
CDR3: CASSQSDNYGYTF

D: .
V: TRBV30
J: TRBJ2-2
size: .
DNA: TGTGCCTGGAGGGAGTCCGGGGAGCTGTTTTTT
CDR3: CAWRESGELFF

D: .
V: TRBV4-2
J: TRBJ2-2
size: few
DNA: TGTGCCAGCAGCCAAGCGGGAGTACGAACCGGGGAGCTGTTTTTT
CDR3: CASSQAGVRTGELFF

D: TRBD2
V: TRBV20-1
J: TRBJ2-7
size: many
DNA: TGCAGTGCTGGAATTCTCGCGGGAGAATCCTACGAGCAGTACTTC
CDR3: CSAGILAGESYEQYF

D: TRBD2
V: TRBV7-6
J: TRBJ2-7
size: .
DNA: TGTGCCAGCAGCTCGACAGCGGGAGGAGACGAGCAGTACTTC
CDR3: CASSSTAGGDEQYF

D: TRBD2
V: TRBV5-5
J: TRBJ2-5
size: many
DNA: TGTGCCAGCAGCCGGACTAGCGGGACTTTGGAGACCCAGTACTTC
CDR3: CASSRTSGTLETQYF

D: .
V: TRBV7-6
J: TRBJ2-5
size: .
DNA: TGTGCCAGCAGCTTTATTTATCGACAAGAGACCCAGTACTTC
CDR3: CASSFIYRQETQYF

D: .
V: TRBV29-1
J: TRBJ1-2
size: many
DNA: TGCAGCGTTCCTACAGGGATCTATGGCTACACCTTC
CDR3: CSVPTGIYGYTF

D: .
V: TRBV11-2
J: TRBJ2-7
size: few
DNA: TGTGCCAGCAGCCTCAGGGGGGTCGAGCAGTACTTC
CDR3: CASSLRGVEQYF

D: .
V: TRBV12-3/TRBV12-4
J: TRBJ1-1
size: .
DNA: TGTGCCAGCAGTTTCCAGGGGTGGGACACTGAAGCTTTCTTT
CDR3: CASSFQGWDTEAFF

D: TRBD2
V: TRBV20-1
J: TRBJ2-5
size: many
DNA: TGCAGTGCTAGTCGACTAGCGGGAGTGGAAGAGACCCAGTACTTC
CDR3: CSASRLAGVEETQYF